This T cell receptor beta chain was sequenced in a study of blood T cell repertoires in COVID-19. The J segment lost 5 bases and the V segment lost 1 base, leaving 2 bases of the junction unmatched. This CDR3 spans 14 amino acids. Germline-derived CDR1 and CDR2 are KGHSH and LQKENI. Original processing methods: Nucleated cell counts were estimated from reference gene primer amplification. Some clones are missing from TCRdb's copy, which holds only in-frame ones; the method was immunoSEQ multiplex PCR. Clone size and V and J calls were adopted from that table, with D and trimming inferred from the DNA. Of about 120,000 clones listed, more than 75% are singletons.

The chain recombines TRBV18 with TRBJ2-5; TRBD1 matches at 9 bases. This clonotype was obtained from a man aged 55 to 69 with acute or convalescent COVID-19. The sequencing sample was made of peripheral blood. The DNA for the CDR3 is TGTGCCAGCTCACCACGACAGGGGGTTGAGACCCAGTACTTC. Translated, it gives CASSPRQGVETQYF.